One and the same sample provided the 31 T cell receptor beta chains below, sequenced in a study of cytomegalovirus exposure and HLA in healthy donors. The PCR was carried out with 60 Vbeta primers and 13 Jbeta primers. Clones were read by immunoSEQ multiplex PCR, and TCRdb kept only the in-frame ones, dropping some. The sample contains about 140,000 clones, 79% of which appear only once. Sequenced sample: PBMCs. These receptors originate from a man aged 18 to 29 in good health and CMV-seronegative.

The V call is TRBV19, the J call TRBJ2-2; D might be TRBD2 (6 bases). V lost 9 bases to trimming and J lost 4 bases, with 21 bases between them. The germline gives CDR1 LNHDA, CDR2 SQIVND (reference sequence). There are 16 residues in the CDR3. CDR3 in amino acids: CASREGKRGTTGELFF. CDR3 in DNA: TGTGCCAGCAGAGAGGGGAAACGGGGGACCACCGGGGAGCTGTTTTTT. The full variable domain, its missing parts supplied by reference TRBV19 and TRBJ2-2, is DGGITQSPKYLFRKEGQNVTLSCEQNLNHDAMYWYRQDPGQGLRLIYYSQIVNDFQKGDIAEGYSVSREKKESFPLTVTSAQKNPTAFYLCASREGKRGTTGELFFGEGSRLTVL.

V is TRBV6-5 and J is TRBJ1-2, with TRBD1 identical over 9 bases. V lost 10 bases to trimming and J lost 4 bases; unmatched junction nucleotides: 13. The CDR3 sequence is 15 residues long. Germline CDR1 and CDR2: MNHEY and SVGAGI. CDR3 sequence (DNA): TGTGCCACGCTCGACGAAACAGGGGGCGCCTATGGCTACACCTTC. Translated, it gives CATLDETGGAYGYTF.

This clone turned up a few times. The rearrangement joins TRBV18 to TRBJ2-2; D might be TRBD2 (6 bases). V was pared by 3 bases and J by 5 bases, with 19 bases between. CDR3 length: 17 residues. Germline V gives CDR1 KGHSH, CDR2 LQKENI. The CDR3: CASSPPKRARGTGELFF. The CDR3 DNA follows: TGTGCCAGCTCACCTCCGAAGAGGGCCCGGGGGACCGGGGAGCTGTTTTTT.

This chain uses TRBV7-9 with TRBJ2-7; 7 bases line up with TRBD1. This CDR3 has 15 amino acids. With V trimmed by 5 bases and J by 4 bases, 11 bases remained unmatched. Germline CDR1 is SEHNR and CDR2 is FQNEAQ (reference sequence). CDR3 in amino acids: CASSTRTGDTYEQYF. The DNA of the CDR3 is TGTGCCAGCAGCACCCGGACAGGAGATACTTACGAGCAGTACTTC. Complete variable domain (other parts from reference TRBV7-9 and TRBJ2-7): DTGVSQNPRHKITKRGQNVTFRCDPISEHNRLYWYRQTLGQGPEFLTYFQNEAQLEKSRLLSDRFSAERPKGSFSTLEIQRTEQGDSAMYLCASSTRTGDTYEQYFGPGTRLTVT.

This chain's CDR3 is CASSGQGAGDYGYTF. The CDR3 DNA is TGTGCCAGCAGCGGACAGGGGGCCGGGGACTATGGCTACACCTTC. V and J are TRBV9 and TRBJ1-2; 10 positions agree with TRBD1. CDR3 length: 15 residues. The germline gives CDR1 SGDLS, CDR2 YYNGEE. Losses at the gene ends were 3 bases for V and 3 bases for J; bases not matched to a gene: 5.

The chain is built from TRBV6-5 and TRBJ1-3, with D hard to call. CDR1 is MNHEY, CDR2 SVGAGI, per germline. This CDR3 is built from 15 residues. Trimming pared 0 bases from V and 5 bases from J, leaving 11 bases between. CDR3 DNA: TGTGCCAGCAGTTACTCGTCTGGCTCAAGAAACACCATATATTTT. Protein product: CASSYSSGSRNTIYF.

The chain's CDR3 is CASSQEEGWATEAFF. CDR3 nucleotide sequence: TGCGCCAGCAGCCAAGAGGAGGGTTGGGCCACTGAAGCTTTCTTT. The chain carries TRBV4-1 and TRBJ1-1; no clear D. Per the germline V gene, CDR1 is MGHRA and CDR2 is YSYEKL. The CDR3 has 15 amino acids. V was pared by 0 bases and J by 4 bases, with 12 bases between.

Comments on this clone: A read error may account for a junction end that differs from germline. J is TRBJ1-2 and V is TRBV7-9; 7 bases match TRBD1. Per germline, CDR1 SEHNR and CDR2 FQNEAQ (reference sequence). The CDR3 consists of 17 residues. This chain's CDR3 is CSSSLIIPGTVGYGYTF. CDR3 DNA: TGTTCCAGCAGCTTAATAATTCCGGGGACAGTCGGATATGGCTACACCTTC. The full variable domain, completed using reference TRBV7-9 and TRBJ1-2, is DTGVSQNPRHKITKRGQNVTFRCDPISEHNRLYWYRQTLGQGPEFLTYFQNEAQLEKSRLLSDRFSAERPKGSFSTLEIQRTEQGDSAMYLCSSSLIIPGTVGYGYTFGSGTRLTVV.

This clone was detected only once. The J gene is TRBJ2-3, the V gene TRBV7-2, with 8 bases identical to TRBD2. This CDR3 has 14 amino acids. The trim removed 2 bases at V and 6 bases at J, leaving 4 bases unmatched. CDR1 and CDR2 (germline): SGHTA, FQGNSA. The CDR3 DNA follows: TGTGCCAGCAGCTTAAGCGGGGGCGAGGATACGCAGTATTTT. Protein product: CASSLSGGEDTQYF.

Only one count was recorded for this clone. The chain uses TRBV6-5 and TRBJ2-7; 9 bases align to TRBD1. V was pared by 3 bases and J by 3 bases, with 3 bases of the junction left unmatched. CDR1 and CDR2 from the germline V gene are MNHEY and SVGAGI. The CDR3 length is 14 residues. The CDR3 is CASSYAGQGYEQYF. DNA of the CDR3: TGTGCCAGCAGTTATGCGGGACAGGGCTACGAGCAGTACTTC.

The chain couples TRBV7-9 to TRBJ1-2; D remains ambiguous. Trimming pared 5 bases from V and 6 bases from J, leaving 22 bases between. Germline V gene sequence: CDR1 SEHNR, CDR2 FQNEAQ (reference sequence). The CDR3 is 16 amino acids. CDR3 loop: CASSNVQSFILDGYTF. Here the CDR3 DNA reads TGTGCCAGCAGCAACGTCCAGTCCTTCATTCTAGATGGCTACACCTTC. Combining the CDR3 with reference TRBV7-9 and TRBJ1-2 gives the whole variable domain DTGVSQNPRHKITKRGQNVTFRCDPISEHNRLYWYRQTLGQGPEFLTYFQNEAQLEKSRLLSDRFSAERPKGSFSTLEIQRTEQGDSAMYLCASSNVQSFILDGYTFGSGTRLTVV.

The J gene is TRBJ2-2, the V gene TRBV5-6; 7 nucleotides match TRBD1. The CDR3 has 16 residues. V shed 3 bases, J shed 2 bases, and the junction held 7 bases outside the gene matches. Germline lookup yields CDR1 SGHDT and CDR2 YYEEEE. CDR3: CASSSSGQANTGELFF. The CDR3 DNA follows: TGTGCCAGCAGCTCATCAGGACAGGCCAACACCGGGGAGCTGTTTTTT.

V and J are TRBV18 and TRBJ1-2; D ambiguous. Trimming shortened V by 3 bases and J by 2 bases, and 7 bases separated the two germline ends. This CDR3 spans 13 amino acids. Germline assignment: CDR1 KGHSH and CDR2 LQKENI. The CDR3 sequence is CASSPRQNYGYTF. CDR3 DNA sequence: TGTGCCAGCTCACCGCGGCAGAACTATGGCTACACCTTC.

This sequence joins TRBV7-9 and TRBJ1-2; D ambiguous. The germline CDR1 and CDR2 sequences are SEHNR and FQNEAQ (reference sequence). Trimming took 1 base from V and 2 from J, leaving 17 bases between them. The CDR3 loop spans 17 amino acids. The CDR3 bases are TGTGCCAGCAGCTTAGTCAAAGGACCCGCGGGGAACTATGGCTACACCTTC. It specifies CASSLVKGPAGNYGYTF.

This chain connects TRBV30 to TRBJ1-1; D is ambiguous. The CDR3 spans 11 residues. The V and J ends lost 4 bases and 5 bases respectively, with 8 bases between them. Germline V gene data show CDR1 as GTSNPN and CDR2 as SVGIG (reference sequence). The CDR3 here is CAWTTGTEAFF. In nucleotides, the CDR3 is TGTGCCTGGACGACCGGGACTGAAGCTTTCTTT.

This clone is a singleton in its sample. The CDR3 protein is CASSFTGYQETQYF. CDR3 nucleotide sequence: TGTGCCAGCAGTTTTACCGGGTACCAAGAGACCCAGTACTTC. The chain carries TRBV6-6 and TRBJ2-5, with D hard to call. Germline-derived CDR1 and CDR2 are MNHNY and SVGAGI (reference sequence). With 4 bases removed from V and 0 bases from J, the gap between germline ends came to 9 bases. The CDR3 has 14 amino acids.

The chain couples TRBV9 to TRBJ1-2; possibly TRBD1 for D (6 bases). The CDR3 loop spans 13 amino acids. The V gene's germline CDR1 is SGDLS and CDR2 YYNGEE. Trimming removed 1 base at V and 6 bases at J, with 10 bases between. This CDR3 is CASSVSQGNGYTF. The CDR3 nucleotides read TGTGCCAGCAGCGTATCTCAGGGGAATGGCTACACCTTC.

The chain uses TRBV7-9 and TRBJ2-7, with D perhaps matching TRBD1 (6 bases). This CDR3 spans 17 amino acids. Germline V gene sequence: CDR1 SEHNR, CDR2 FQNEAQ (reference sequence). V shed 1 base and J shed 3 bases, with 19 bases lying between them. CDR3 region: CASSLVGRWGTSYEQYF. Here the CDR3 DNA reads TGTGCCAGCAGCTTAGTGGGCCGGTGGGGGACAAGCTACGAGCAGTACTTC.

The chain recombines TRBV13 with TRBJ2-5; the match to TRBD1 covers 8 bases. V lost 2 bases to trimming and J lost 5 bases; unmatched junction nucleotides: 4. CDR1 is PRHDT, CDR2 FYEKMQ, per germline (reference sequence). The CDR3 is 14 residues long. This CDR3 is CASSLRTGLETQYF. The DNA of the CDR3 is TGTGCCAGCAGCTTAAGGACAGGGTTGGAGACCCAGTACTTC.

In DNA form, the CDR3 reads TGCAGCGTCTTTAGACAGGGGAGTTTGGAGACCCAGTACTTC. Protein sequence: CSVFRQGSLETQYF. This rearrangement joins TRBV29-1 to TRBJ2-5, with 8 positions matching TRBD1. The germline V gene has CDR1 SQVTM and CDR2 ANQGSEA. The CDR3 runs 14 residues. The trim removed 6 bases at V and 5 bases at J, leaving 11 bases unmatched.

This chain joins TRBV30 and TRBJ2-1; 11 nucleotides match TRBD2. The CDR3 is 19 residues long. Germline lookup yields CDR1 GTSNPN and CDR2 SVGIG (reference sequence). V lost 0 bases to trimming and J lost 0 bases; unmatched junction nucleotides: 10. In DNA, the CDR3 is TGTGCCTGGAGTGTATGGGCTAGCGGGGGGCTAAGCTCCTACAATGAGCAGTTCTTC. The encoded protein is CAWSVWASGGLSSYNEQFF.

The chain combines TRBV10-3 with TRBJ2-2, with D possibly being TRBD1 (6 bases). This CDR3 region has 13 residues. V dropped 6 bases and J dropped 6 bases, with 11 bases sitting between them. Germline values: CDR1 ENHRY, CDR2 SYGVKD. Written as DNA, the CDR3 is TGTGCCATCAGAGAACAGGGTCCCGGGGAGCTGTTTTTT. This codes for CAIREQGPGELFF.

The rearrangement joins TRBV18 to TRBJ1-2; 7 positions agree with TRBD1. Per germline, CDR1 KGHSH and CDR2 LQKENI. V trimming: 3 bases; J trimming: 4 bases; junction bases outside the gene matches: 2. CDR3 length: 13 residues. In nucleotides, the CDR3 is TGTGCCAGCTCACCGGGACAGTCCTATGGCTACACCTTC. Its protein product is CASSPGQSYGYTF.

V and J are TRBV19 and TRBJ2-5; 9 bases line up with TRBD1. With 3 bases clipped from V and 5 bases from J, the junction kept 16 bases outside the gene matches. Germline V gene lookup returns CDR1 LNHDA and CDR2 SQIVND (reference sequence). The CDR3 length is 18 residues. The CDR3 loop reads CASSIRGTGSKSQETQYF. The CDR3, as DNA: TGTGCCAGTAGTATTAGGGGGACAGGGAGCAAGAGTCAGGAGACCCAGTACTTC.

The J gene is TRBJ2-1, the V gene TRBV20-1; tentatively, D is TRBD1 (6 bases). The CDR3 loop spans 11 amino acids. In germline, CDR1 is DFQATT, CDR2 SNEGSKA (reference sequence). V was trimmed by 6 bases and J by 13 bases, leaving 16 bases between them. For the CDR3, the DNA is TGCAGTGCACGTGGACAGCAGCGCCAGTTCTTC. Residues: CSARGQQRQFF.

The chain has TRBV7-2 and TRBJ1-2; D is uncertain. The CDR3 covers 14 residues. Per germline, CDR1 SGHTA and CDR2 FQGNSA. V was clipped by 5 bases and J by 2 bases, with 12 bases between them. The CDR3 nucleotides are TGTGCCAGCAGCCTGTCGGGGAGAAACTATGGCTACACCTTC. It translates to CASSLSGRNYGYTF. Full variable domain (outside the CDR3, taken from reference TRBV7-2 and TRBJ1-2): GAGVSQSPSNKVTEKGKDVELRCDPISGHTALYWYRQSLGQGLEFLIYFQGNSAPDKSGLPSDRFSAERTGGSVSTLTIQRTQQEDSAVYLCASSLSGRNYGYTFGSGTRLTVV.

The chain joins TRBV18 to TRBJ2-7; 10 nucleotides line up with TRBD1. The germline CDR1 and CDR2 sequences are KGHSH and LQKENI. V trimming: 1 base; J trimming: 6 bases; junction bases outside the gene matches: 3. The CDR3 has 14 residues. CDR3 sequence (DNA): TGTGCCAGCTCACCACGACAGGGGGCCTCCGAGCAGTACTTC. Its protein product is CASSPRQGASEQYF.

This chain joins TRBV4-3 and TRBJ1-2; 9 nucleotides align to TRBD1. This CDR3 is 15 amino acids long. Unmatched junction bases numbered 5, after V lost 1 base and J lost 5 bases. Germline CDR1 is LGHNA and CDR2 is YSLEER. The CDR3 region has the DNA TGCGCCAGCAGCCAAGTTAGGACAGGGGAGTATGGCTACACCTTC. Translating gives CASSQVRTGEYGYTF.

CDR3 loop: CASSLGSYNEQFF. The CDR3 nucleotides are TGTGCCAGCAGCTTAGGTAGCTACAATGAGCAGTTCTTC. The V gene is TRBV7-9, the J gene TRBJ2-1; D is ambiguous. The CDR3 runs 13 residues. The germline CDR1 and CDR2 sequences are SEHNR and FQNEAQ (reference sequence). V was shortened by 1 base and J by 3 bases, with 4 bases between the two germline ends.

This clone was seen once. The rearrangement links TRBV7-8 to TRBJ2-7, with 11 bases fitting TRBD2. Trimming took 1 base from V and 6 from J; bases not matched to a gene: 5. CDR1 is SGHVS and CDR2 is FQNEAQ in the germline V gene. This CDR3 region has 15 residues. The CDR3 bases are TGTGCCAGCAGCTTAGTCGGGACTAGCGGCGTCGAGCAGTACTTC. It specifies CASSLVGTSGVEQYF.

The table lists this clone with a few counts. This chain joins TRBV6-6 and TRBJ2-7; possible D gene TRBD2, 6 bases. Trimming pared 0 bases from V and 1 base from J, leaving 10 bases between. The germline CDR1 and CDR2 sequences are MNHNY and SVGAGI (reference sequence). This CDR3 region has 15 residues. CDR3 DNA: TGTGCCAGCAGTTACTCGAGAGGGACTTCCTACGAGCAGTACTTC. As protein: CASSYSRGTSYEQYF.